Below, 15 T cell receptor beta chains from the same sample are listed, as sequenced in a study of T cell responses to AZD1222 COVID-19 vaccine. The data were produced by immunoSEQ multiplex PCR, yet TCRdb's version contains in-frame clones alone and is incomplete. The table has over 150,000 clones, 87% seen once. The sequences come from peripheral blood, collected on day 0 of AZD1222 vaccination. Receptors originate from an adult in good health.

This clone was observed a single time. The chain employs TRBV9 and TRBJ1-5; D gene unclear. Germline lookup yields CDR1 SGDLS and CDR2 YYNGEE. The V gene lost 0 bases and the J gene lost 0 bases, with 7 bases spanning the gap. This CDR3 comprises 15 residues. The chain's CDR3 is CASSVDSYSNQPQHF. In nucleotides, the CDR3 is TGTGCCAGCAGCGTAGACAGCTATAGCAATCAGCCCCAGCATTTT.

The chain has TRBV10-2 and TRBJ1-2; 8 bases fit TRBD1. There are 14 residues in the CDR3. J was trimmed by 6 bases and V by 3 bases; bases with no gene match: 6. The germline gives CDR1 WSHSY, CDR2 SAAADI. CDR3: CASSERGTGDGYTF. The CDR3, as DNA: TGCGCCAGCAGTGAACGCGGGACAGGAGATGGCTACACCTTC.

This clone was detected once. The gene calls are TRBV6-5 and TRBJ1-4; D not certain. The germline CDR1 and CDR2 sequences are MNHEY and SVGAGI. CDR3 length: 15 residues. The V and J ends lost 0 bases and 10 bases respectively, with 15 bases between them. The CDR3 coding sequence is TGTGCCAGCAGTTACTCTAACTCAGGAAGAGGAAAACTGTTTTTT. This encodes CASSYSNSGRGKLFF.

This clone was detected once. J is TRBJ2-1 and V is TRBV27, with TRBD2 matching over 12 bases. V trimming: 5 bases; J trimming: 8 bases; junction bases outside the gene matches: 10. Germline CDR1 reads MNHEY; CDR2 reads SMNVEV (reference sequence). This CDR3 comprises 16 residues. The CDR3 spells CASSPQPGLAGDEQFF. The CDR3 DNA sequence: TGTGCCAGCAGTCCCCAGCCGGGACTAGCGGGCGATGAGCAGTTCTTC.

This clone was recorded once. The rearrangement joins TRBV29-1 to TRBJ2-7; 9 bases match TRBD1. Unmatched junction bases numbered 5, after V lost 5 bases and J lost 3 bases. Germline V gene lookup returns CDR1 SQVTM and CDR2 ANQGSEA. CDR3 length equals 13 residues. The CDR3 is CSVLGGQGYEQYF. For the CDR3, the DNA is TGCAGCGTTCTCGGGGGACAGGGCTACGAGCAGTACTTC.

This chain links TRBV5-1 with TRBJ2-2; D ambiguous. The CDR3 length is 16 residues. V lost 0 bases and J 5 bases, leaving 14 bases between the germline ends. Germline CDR1 SGHRS, CDR2 YFSETQ. CDR3 bases: TGCGCCAGCAGCTTGGGGGTCGACTCAATAACCGGGGAGCTGTTTTTT. Protein: CASSLGVDSITGELFF.

This clone was seen a single time. The gene calls are TRBV5-1 and TRBJ2-7, with D possibly being TRBD1 (6 bases). Germline V gene lookup returns CDR1 SGHRS and CDR2 YFSETQ. V lost 2 bases, J lost 4 bases, and 16 bases lay in between. This CDR3 has 15 amino acids. The CDR3 reads CASSLGVAGAYEQYF. For the CDR3, the DNA is TGCGCCAGCAGCTTAGGGGTCGCAGGGGCGTACGAGCAGTACTTC.

This clone was counted between two and nine times. The genes are TRBV4-1 and TRBJ1-5; the D gene is possibly TRBD1 (5 bases). The CDR3 has 17 amino acids. Germline V gene data show CDR1 as MGHRA and CDR2 as YSYEKL. The V gene lost 1 base and the J gene lost 1 base, with 14 bases spanning the gap. CDR3 loop: CASSQAAAGISNQPQHF. The CDR3 nucleotides are TGCGCCAGCAGCCAAGCTGCCGCAGGGATCAGCAATCAGCCCCAGCATTTT.

This clone was observed once. The chain employs TRBV28 and TRBJ2-7; 7 bases are a match to TRBD1. Germline CDR1 MDHEN, CDR2 SYDVKM. The CDR3 loop spans 14 amino acids. The junction had 8 bases not matched to a gene; V was cut back by 7 bases and J by 2 bases. CDR3 in amino acids: CASTPGQVPYEQYF. The CDR3 DNA is TGTGCCAGCACGCCAGGACAGGTCCCCTACGAGCAGTACTTC.

The chain carries TRBV4-2 and TRBJ1-1; D is undetermined. CDR3 length: 13 residues. Trimming took off 0 bases at V and 0 bases at J, with 2 bases between the two ends. Germline CDR1 reads LGHNA; CDR2 reads YNFKEQ. The CDR3 loop reads CASSQDLNTEAFF. CDR3 in DNA: TGTGCCAGCAGCCAAGACCTGAACACTGAAGCTTTCTTT.

This clone was counted once. The chain carries TRBV19 and TRBJ1-1; 7 nucleotides match TRBD1. Germline assignment: CDR1 LNHDA and CDR2 SQIVND (reference sequence). This CDR3 region has 15 residues. V lost 6 bases to trimming and J lost 4 bases; unmatched junction nucleotides: 11. DNA for the CDR3: TGTGCCAGTAGCCAAATTCGACAGGGTAGCACTGAAGCTTTCTTT. Protein: CASSQIRQGSTEAFF.

The chain is built from TRBV28 and TRBJ1-4; D is unclear. The CDR3 totals 16 residues. Germline CDR1 is MDHEN and CDR2 is SYDVKM. With 1 base removed from V and 1 base from J, the gap between germline ends came to 10 bases. The DNA of the CDR3 is TGTGCCAGCAGTTTATCCGGGGTTGAAACTAATGAAAAACTGTTTTTT. It encodes CASSLSGVETNEKLFF.

This chain links TRBV23-1 with TRBJ2-7; D gene unclear. TRBV23-1 is annotated as an ORF whose role is uncertain. Trimming shortened V by 0 bases and J by 2 bases, and 20 bases separated the two germline ends. CDR3 length equals 18 residues. CDR3 loop: CASSQSTYRLGAPYEQYF. The CDR3 DNA follows: TGCGCCAGCAGTCAATCGACTTACCGTTTGGGCGCCCCCTACGAGCAGTACTTC.

CDR3 DNA sequence: TGCGCCAGCAGCTGGATGACAGGGGGGAATTCACCCCTCCACTTT. Its protein is CASSWMTGGNSPLHF. The chain is built from TRBV5-1 and TRBJ1-6; 9 bases line up with TRBD1. From germline, CDR1 is SGHRS and CDR2 YFSETQ. The ends lost 3 bases at V and 7 bases at J; junction bases unmatched: 5. CDR3 length: 15 amino acids.

The chain couples TRBV3-1 (or the pseudogene TRBV3-2) to TRBJ2-2, with no clear D. The ends were cut back, 1 base at V and 0 bases at J, with 6 bases in the middle. The CDR3 is made up of 15 amino acids. Per germline, CDR1 LGHDT and CDR2 YNNKEL (reference sequence). CDR3 nucleotide sequence: TGTGCCAGCAGCCAAGCCCGTACGAACACCGGGGAGCTGTTTTTT. The encoded protein is CASSQARTNTGELFF.